These 32 T cell receptor beta chains were sequenced from one sample in a study of PD-L1 blockade in urothelial cancer. Using immunoSEQ multiplex PCR, the repertoire was profiled, and TCRdb retains in-frame clones only, with some absent. The repertoire has tens of thousands of clones, about nine tenths of them found once; the top ten carry more than 3.5%. Time point in this sample: pretreatment peripheral blood. Sequenced material: PBMCs, taken around atezolizumab (anti-PD-L1) treatment. These receptors all stem from a man aged 65-85 years with urothelial cancer.

The chain links TRBV10-3 to TRBJ2-6, with TRBD1 as a possible D gene (6 bases). Germline values: CDR1 ENHRY, CDR2 SYGVKD. This CDR3 contains 18 residues. Trimming pared 2 bases from V and 4 bases from J, leaving 18 bases between. This CDR3 reads CAISEGTWVVGGANVLTF. Here the CDR3 DNA reads TGTGCCATCAGTGAGGGGACATGGGTTGTTGGGGGGGCCAACGTCCTGACTTTC.

The CDR3, as DNA: TGCGCCAGCAGCTTGGACAGGCCAGACACAGATACGCAGTATTTT. Residues: CASSLDRPDTDTQYF. This chain connects TRBV5-1 to TRBJ2-3, with a possible D match to TRBD1 (5 bases). Germline V gives CDR1 SGHRS, CDR2 YFSETQ. This CDR3 contains 15 residues. Deletions cut 0 bases from V and 2 bases from J, with 10 bases between.

This sequence joins TRBV9 and TRBJ2-7; TRBD2 matches 7 bases. The trim removed 3 bases at V and 0 bases at J, leaving 6 bases unmatched. The length of the CDR3 is 15 residues. From germline, CDR1 is SGDLS and CDR2 YYNGEE. The chain's CDR3 is CASSDGRDFSYEQYF. The CDR3 coding sequence is TGTGCCAGCAGCGATGGGAGGGACTTCTCCTACGAGCAGTACTTC.

The rearrangement uses TRBV7-8 and TRBJ1-3; TRBD1 is a possible D gene (5 bases). The germline V gene encodes CDR1 SGHVS and CDR2 FQNEAQ. The germline V and J ends were trimmed by 1 base and 4 bases, with 11 bases remaining between them. This CDR3 has 15 residues. The CDR3 loop is CASSLGWGRGNTIYF. In nucleotides, the CDR3 is TGTGCCAGCAGCTTAGGTTGGGGCAGGGGAAACACCATATATTTT.

This chain links TRBV25-1 with TRBJ2-6; unclear D gene. This CDR3 has 15 residues. The germline V gene encodes CDR1 MGHDK and CDR2 SYGVNS. Trimming took off 5 bases at V and 1 base at J, with 9 bases between the two ends. The CDR3 loop reads CASSFRQSGANVLTF. The CDR3 DNA reads TGTGCCAGCAGTTTCCGCCAGTCTGGGGCCAACGTCCTGACTTTC.

This chain joins TRBV5-4 and TRBJ2-3, with D possibly being TRBD1 (6 bases). The germline V gene has CDR1 SGHNT and CDR2 YYREEE (reference sequence). V lost 4 bases, J lost 14 bases, and 20 bases lay in between. The CDR3 is 13 amino acids. CDR3 amino acids: CASSLRTAPIPYF. The DNA for the CDR3 is TGTGCCAGCAGCCTACGGACAGCTCCCATTCCGTATTTT. The full variable domain, in which reference TRBV5-4 and TRBJ2-3 provide the parts outside the CDR3, is ETGVTQSPTHLIKTRGQQVTLRCSSQSGHNTVSWYQQALGQGPQFIFQYYREEENGRGNFPPRFSGLQFPNYSSELNVNALELDDSALYLCASSLRTAPIPYFGPGTRLTVL.

The chain joins TRBV6-1 to TRBJ1-4; 8 bases align to TRBD1. The CDR3 consists of 17 residues. Germline CDR1 and CDR2: MNHNS and SASEGT. J lost 5 bases, V lost 0 bases, and 8 bases had no gene match. CDR3 DNA sequence: TGTGCCAGCAGTGAAGCCCCAGGACAGGGAGGAAATGAAAAACTGTTTTTT. This codes for CASSEAPGQGGNEKLFF.

The CDR3 sequence: CASSLAAFVQSNTEAFF. For the CDR3, the DNA is TGTGCCAGCAGCTTGGCCGCGTTCGTGCAATCGAACACTGAAGCTTTCTTT. The chain links TRBV5-5 to TRBJ1-1, with D uncertain. The CDR3 sequence is 17 residues long. Germline V lookup: CDR1 SGHKS, CDR2 YYEKEE (reference sequence). Trimming cost V 0 bases and J 1 base, with 16 bases left between them. The full variable domain, with the rest looked up from reference TRBV5-5 and TRBJ1-1, is DAGVTQSPTHLIKTRGQQVTLRCSPISGHKSVSWYQQVLGQGPQFIFQYYEKEERGRGNFPDRFSARQFPNYSSELNVNALLLGDSALYLCASSLAAFVQSNTEAFFGQGTRLTVV.

The J gene is TRBJ2-7, the V gene TRBV6-5; 9 bases line up with TRBD1. Germline V gene lookup returns CDR1 MNHEY and CDR2 SVGAGI. V was clipped by 6 bases and J by 3 bases; unmatched bases: 9. The length of the CDR3 is 15 residues. The CDR3 sequence: CASSSGTGNIYEQYF. The CDR3 DNA is TGTGCCAGCAGCTCCGGGACAGGGAATATCTACGAGCAGTACTTC.

V usage is TRBV15 and J usage is TRBJ2-5; D is perhaps TRBD2 (6 bases). The CDR3 runs to 17 residues. The germline gives CDR1 LNHNV, CDR2 YYDKDF (reference sequence). Between the trimmed V and J ends, which lost 0 bases and 3 bases, there was a span of 17 bases. The CDR3 nucleotides read TGTGCCACCAGCAGAGACCCTCGCCGTGGAGGGGAAGAGACCCAGTACTTC. It codes for CATSRDPRRGGEETQYF.

V gene TRBV5-4 combines with J gene TRBJ1-5, with D uncertain. Germline assignment: CDR1 SGHNT and CDR2 YYREEE (reference sequence). V lost 0 bases, J lost 1 base, and 8 bases lay in between. The CDR3 spans 15 residues. CDR3 region: CASSLGGRSNQPQHF. The CDR3 region has the DNA TGTGCCAGCAGCTTGGGAGGGAGGAGCAATCAGCCCCAGCATTTT. The full variable domain, its missing parts supplied by reference TRBV5-4 and TRBJ1-5, is ETGVTQSPTHLIKTRGQQVTLRCSSQSGHNTVSWYQQALGQGPQFIFQYYREEENGRGNFPPRFSGLQFPNYSSELNVNALELDDSALYLCASSLGGRSNQPQHFGDGTRLSIL.

The chain recombines TRBV15 with TRBJ2-3; maybe TRBD2 (5 bases). CDR1 and CDR2 (germline): LNHNV, YYDKDF (reference sequence). V was shortened by 0 bases and J by 4 bases, with 14 bases between the two germline ends. The length of the CDR3 is 16 residues. The CDR3 protein is CATSRDGEGFPDTQYF. CDR3 coding DNA: TGTGCCACCAGCAGAGATGGTGAGGGTTTCCCAGATACGCAGTATTTT. The full variable domain, in which reference TRBV15 and TRBJ2-3 provide the parts outside the CDR3, is DAMVIQNPRYQVTQFGKPVTLSCSQTLNHNVMYWYQQKSSQAPKLLFHYYDKDFNNEADTPDNFQSRRPNTSFCFLDIRSPGLGDTAMYLCATSRDGEGFPDTQYFGPGTRLTVL.

This clone was recorded once. Other nucleotide sequences in the sample specify the same CDR3. This chain connects TRBV11-3 to TRBJ1-3; 8 positions agree with TRBD1. Trimming took 5 bases from V and 2 from J; bases not matched to a gene: 5. CDR3 length: 15 residues. Germline lookup yields CDR1 SGHNT and CDR2 YENEEA. The CDR3 DNA is TGTGCCAGCAGCCCTGGACAGGGTCCTGGAAACACCATATATTTT. It yields the protein CASSPGQGPGNTIYF.

The chain combines TRBV5-1 with TRBJ2-1; no clear D gene. Germline CDR1 reads SGHRS; CDR2 reads YFSETQ. V was trimmed by 0 bases and J by 6 bases, leaving 7 bases between them. CDR3 length equals 13 residues. The CDR3 loop reads CASSLEHPNEQFF. The CDR3 bases are TGCGCCAGCAGCTTGGAGCACCCCAATGAGCAGTTCTTC.

The chain joins TRBV7-7 to TRBJ2-7, with 9 bases identical to TRBD1. Germline values: CDR1 SSHAT, CDR2 FNYEAQ (reference sequence). This CDR3 region has 14 residues. Trimming cost V 11 bases and J 6 bases; bases outside gene matches: 14. CDR3 sequence reads: CAVSEQGAIGEQYF. The DNA of the CDR3 is TGTGCCGTTTCTGAACAGGGGGCGATAGGCGAGCAGTACTTC.

V and J are TRBV4-1 and TRBJ2-7, with TRBD2 identical over 8 bases. The CDR3 is made up of 15 amino acids. Germline V gene sequence: CDR1 MGHRA, CDR2 YSYEKL. Trimming took 3 bases from V and 3 from J; bases not matched to a gene: 7. The CDR3 spells CASSHATGGYYEQYF. In DNA, the CDR3 is TGCGCCAGCAGCCATGCTACGGGAGGGTACTACGAGCAGTACTTC.

The chain uses TRBV5-5 and TRBJ1-2; TRBD1 agrees at 10 bases. V was clipped by 4 bases and J by 1 base; unmatched bases: 4. Germline CDR1 is SGHKS and CDR2 is YYEKEE (reference sequence). The length of the CDR3 is 15 residues. This CDR3 reads CASSRGQGDNYGYTF. CDR3 coding DNA: TGTGCCAGCAGCCGCGGACAGGGGGATAACTATGGCTACACCTTC. Supplemented by reference TRBV5-5 and TRBJ1-2, the full variable domain reads DAGVTQSPTHLIKTRGQQVTLRCSPISGHKSVSWYQQVLGQGPQFIFQYYEKEERGRGNFPDRFSARQFPNYSSELNVNALLLGDSALYLCASSRGQGDNYGYTFGSGTRLTVV.

This CDR3 reads CASSPGIAGEVEEQYF. CDR3 DNA: TGCGCCAGCAGTCCAGGAATAGCGGGGGAGGTGGAGGAGCAGTACTTC. V gene TRBV23-1 combines with J gene TRBJ2-7; 9 bases agree with TRBD2. TRBV23-1 is given ORF status, its function remaining uncertain. The CDR3 consists of 16 residues. With V trimmed by 4 bases and J by 7 bases, 14 bases remained unmatched.

This clone showed up just once. The chain employs TRBV15 and TRBJ2-2, with 7 positions matching TRBD2. CDR1 and CDR2 (germline): LNHNV, YYDKDF (reference sequence). V trimming: 1 base; J trimming: 4 bases; junction bases outside the gene matches: 3. The CDR3 is 15 amino acids. CDR3 loop: CATSRGRESTGELFF. CDR3 coding DNA: TGTGCCACCAGCAGAGGGCGGGAGTCCACCGGGGAGCTGTTTTTT.

This chain joins TRBV7-2 and TRBJ2-7; 14 bases are a match to TRBD2. The V and J ends lost 6 bases and 4 bases, in that order; junction bases with no gene match: 8. Germline loops: CDR1 SGHTA, CDR2 FQGNSA. CDR3 length: 16 amino acids. The CDR3 bases are TGTGCCAGCAGTCATCAAGGGACTAGCGGGAGTTACGAGCAGTACTTC. Protein: CASSHQGTSGSYEQYF. Together with reference TRBV7-2 and TRBJ2-7, the CDR3 gives the full variable domain: GAGVSQSPSNKVTEKGKDVELRCDPISGHTALYWYRQSLGQGLEFLIYFQGNSAPDKSGLPSDRFSAERTGGSVSTLTIQRTQQEDSAVYLCASSHQGTSGSYEQYFGPGTRLTVT.

The V call is TRBV19, the J call TRBJ2-1; 8 bases agree with TRBD2. The V segment lost 1 base and the J segment 7 bases; nucleotides outside the gene matches: 9. The CDR3 has 16 residues. Looked up from germline, CDR1 is LNHDA and CDR2 is SQIVND (reference sequence). CDR3 in amino acids: CASSIGGPSGLNEQFF. The CDR3 DNA is TGTGCCAGTAGTATAGGTGGTCCTAGCGGGTTGAATGAGCAGTTCTTC.

Here the CDR3 reads CASTSRGEKLFF. CDR3 coding DNA: TGTGCCAGTACCTCTAGGGGTGAAAAACTGTTTTTT. The J gene is TRBJ1-4, the V gene TRBV19, with D possibly being TRBD1 (5 bases). Trimming took 7 bases from V and 7 from J, leaving 10 bases between them. This CDR3 has 12 residues. In germline, CDR1 is LNHDA, CDR2 SQIVND (reference sequence).

The chain links TRBV29-1 to TRBJ2-3, with D possibly TRBD2 on 6 matching bases. Germline V gene sequence: CDR1 SQVTM, CDR2 ANQGSEA. The CDR3 is 13 amino acids. The V end was cut by 5 bases, the J end by 2 bases, with 11 bases between. The CDR3 protein is CSVRAGYTDTQYF. In DNA form, the CDR3 reads TGCAGCGTTAGGGCGGGATACACAGATACGCAGTATTTT.

The chain uses TRBV28 and TRBJ2-3, with a possible D match to TRBD2 (5 bases). V lost 4 bases to trimming and J lost 4 bases, with 15 bases between them. The CDR3 runs to 15 residues. Germline assignment: CDR1 MDHEN and CDR2 SYDVKM. As DNA, the CDR3 is TGTGCCAGCAGTTCCCCCGGGGTGGTGGCAGATACGCAGTATTTT. Its protein product is CASSSPGVVADTQYF.

The CDR3 nucleotides are TGTGCCAGCAGTTACACAGGGGCTAGGGGCTACACCTTC. Amino acid sequence: CASSYTGARGYTF. The V call is TRBV6-5, the J call TRBJ1-2, with 7 bases fitting TRBD1. The CDR3 length is 13 residues. Trimming removed 2 bases from V and 8 bases from J; junction bases left unmatched: 5. CDR1 and CDR2 (germline): MNHEY, SVGAGI.

J is TRBJ2-1 and V is TRBV5-6, with D perhaps TRBD1 (6 bases). Germline lookup yields CDR1 SGHDT and CDR2 YYEEEE. The CDR3 is 14 residues long. Trimming took off 6 bases at V and 2 bases at J, with 12 bases between the two ends. The CDR3 loop reads CASTSYRAYNEQFF. The DNA for the CDR3 is TGTGCCAGCACCTCGTACAGGGCCTACAATGAGCAGTTCTTC.

The genes are TRBV5-1 and TRBJ2-3; TRBD1 is a possible D gene (5 bases). The CDR3 runs to 16 residues. Trimming left V 2 bases short and J 3 bases short, with 16 bases between. CDR1 is SGHRS, CDR2 YFSETQ, per germline. The CDR3 bases are TGCGCCAGCAGCTTCTCAAATGTCAGGGCGACAGATACGCAGTATTTT. It is translated as CASSFSNVRATDTQYF. Drawing the rest from reference TRBV5-1 and TRBJ2-3, the complete variable domain is KAGVTQTPRYLIKTRGQQVTLSCSPISGHRSVSWYQQTPGQGLQFLFEYFSETQRNKGNFPGRFSGRQFSNSRSEMNVSTLELGDSALYLCASSFSNVRATDTQYFGPGTRLTVL.

The chain joins TRBV27 to TRBJ1-2; 12 bases match TRBD1. The length of the CDR3 is 16 residues. Germline V lookup: CDR1 MNHEY, CDR2 SMNVEV (reference sequence). The V segment lost 3 bases and the J segment 6 bases; nucleotides outside the gene matches: 8. CDR3 in DNA: TGTGCCAGCAGTTTTGACCGCCGGGACAGGGGGCATGGCTACACCTTC. Amino acid sequence: CASSFDRRDRGHGYTF.

This clone turned up a few times. The V call is TRBV27, the J call TRBJ1-1; D perhaps matches TRBD1 (5 bases). The CDR3 is 15 residues long. Germline V gene data show CDR1 as MNHEY and CDR2 as SMNVEV (reference sequence). The ends were cut back, 0 bases at V and 3 bases at J, with 11 bases in the middle. DNA for the CDR3: TGTGCCAGCAGTTTATCGTGGGGGGGGGACACTGAAGCTTTCTTT. Protein product: CASSLSWGGDTEAFF.

The J gene is TRBJ1-1, the V gene TRBV28, with 10 bases identical to TRBD1. The V and J ends lost 5 bases and 7 bases, in that order; junction bases with no gene match: 10. CDR1 and CDR2 from the germline V gene are MDHEN and SYDVKM. The CDR3 consists of 15 residues. The CDR3, as DNA: TGTGCCAGCAGTCTACCGGGACAGGGGCGAAGTGAAGCTTTCTTT. Translation: CASSLPGQGRSEAFF.

The chain has TRBV19 and TRBJ2-5; tentatively, D is TRBD1 (5 bases). The germline gives CDR1 LNHDA, CDR2 SQIVND (reference sequence). The CDR3 has 14 residues. The V and J ends lost 5 bases and 1 base respectively, with 11 bases between them. DNA for the CDR3: TGTGCCAGTAGTCTTAGACAGACCCAAGAGACCCAGTACTTC. It codes for CASSLRQTQETQYF.

The rearrangement uses TRBV9 and TRBJ2-2; maybe TRBD2 (6 bases). Trimming left V 0 bases short and J 2 bases short, with 14 bases between. The CDR3 consists of 17 residues. Germline V gene sequence: CDR1 SGDLS, CDR2 YYNGEE. DNA of the CDR3: TGTGCCAGCAGCGTAGATGGTAGCGGATCTAACACCGGGGAGCTGTTTTTT. Amino acids: CASSVDGSGSNTGELFF.